This TCR beta chain is drawn from a study of OX40 agonist ivuxolimab in advanced cancers. Whole-study findings and limits: Average numbers of expanded clones were greater in CD8+ T cells than in CD4+. At 0.1 to 3.0 mg/kg, CD4+ and CD8+ blood T cells expanded clonally by week 6.

Generated by immunoSEQ multiplex PCR, the TCRdb table keeps only in-frame clones and is missing some. The top ten hold about 35% of the sample, which has some 46,000 clones, approximately 86% seen once. This CDR3 contains 15 residues. V was pared by 5 bases and J by 4 bases, with 9 bases of the junction left unmatched. Germline CDR1 reads SGHVS; CDR2 reads FQNEAQ. Blood samples were obtained at baseline, cycle 4 day 1, and cycle 7 day 1. This clone was counted once. Its antigen is not identified. This sample comprised CD4+ or CD8+ T cells sorted from blood, obtained in a trial of the OX40 agonist ivuxolimab. The sequence was obtained from an adult with an advanced solid tumor such as melanoma, head and neck, liver or kidney cancer. The chain uses TRBV7-8 and TRBJ2-7; 9 bases map to TRBD1. The CDR3 here is CASSPQTGGIYEQYF. CDR3 bases: TGTGCCAGCAGCCCTCAGACAGGGGGAATTTACGAGCAGTACTTC.